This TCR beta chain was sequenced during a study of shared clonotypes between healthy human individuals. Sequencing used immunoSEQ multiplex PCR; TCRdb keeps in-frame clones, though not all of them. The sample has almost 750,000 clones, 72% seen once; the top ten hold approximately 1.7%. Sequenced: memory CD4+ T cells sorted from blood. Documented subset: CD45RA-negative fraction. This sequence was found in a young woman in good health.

CDR3 in DNA: TGTGCCAGCAGCCCCCCGAGGACTAGCGGTTACAATGAGCAGTTCTTC. Amino acids: CASSPPRTSGYNEQFF. The rearrangement uses TRBV7-2 and TRBJ2-1; 10 positions agree with TRBD2. CDR1 and CDR2 (germline): SGHTA, FQGNSA. The length of the CDR3 is 16 residues. With V trimmed by 5 bases and J by 4 bases, 8 bases remained unmatched.